Shown below are 25 T cell receptor beta chains from a single sample sequenced in a study of blood T cell repertoires in COVID-19. TCRdb keeps only in-frame clones here, not all; method: immunoSEQ multiplex PCR. The sample includes 110,000 to 150,000 clones, about 80% of them seen just once. The sequenced material came from peripheral blood. These receptors all come from a human donor in a cohort sampled during active COVID-19.

The chain couples TRBV5-6 to TRBJ2-3, with 8 bases aligning to TRBD2. This CDR3 region has 15 residues. Trimming at V came to 3 bases and at J to 1 base, leaving 4 bases not matched to a gene. Per the germline V gene, CDR1 is SGHDT and CDR2 is YYEEEE. The CDR3 DNA reads as TGTGCCAGCAGCTATAGCGGGATTGGCACAGATACGCAGTATTTT. It specifies CASSYSGIGTDTQYF.

This clone was counted a single time. The gene calls are TRBV28 and TRBJ1-1; D unclear. Trimming took off 7 bases at V and 3 bases at J, with 15 bases between the two ends. Germline values: CDR1 MDHEN, CDR2 SYDVKM. The CDR3 spans 14 residues. The DNA of the CDR3 is TGTGCCAGCATCGAGCGGGGTGAGCACACTGAAGCTTTCTTT. Translating gives CASIERGEHTEAFF. The variable domain in full, completed from reference TRBV28 and TRBJ1-1, reads DVKVTQSSRYLVKRTGEKVFLECVQDMDHENMFWYRQDPGLGLRLIYFSYDVKMKEKGDIPEGYSVSREKKERFSLILESASTNQTSMYLCASIERGEHTEAFFGQGTRLTVV.

The rearrangement joins TRBV27 to TRBJ1-1; possible D gene TRBD1, 5 bases. CDR1 is MNHEY and CDR2 is SMNVEV in the germline V gene (reference sequence). The CDR3 consists of 15 residues. V lost 6 bases, J lost 0 bases, and 14 bases lay in between. The DNA for the CDR3 is TGTGCCAGCAGGGGGCGGACGAAAGTGAACACTGAAGCTTTCTTT. It encodes CASRGRTKVNTEAFF.

The chain is built from TRBV7-3 and TRBJ1-1, with D possibly matching TRBD1 (5 bases). Trimming shortened V by 5 bases and J by 6 bases, and 16 bases separated the two germline ends. The CDR3 totals 14 residues. Germline CDR1 is SGHTA and CDR2 is FQGTGA. The CDR3 coding sequence is TGTGCCAGCAGCCCGAATCCCCGCAGGGCTGAAGCTTTCTTT. Residues: CASSPNPRRAEAFF.

In this sample, this clone turned up once. The J gene is TRBJ1-2, the V gene TRBV6-1; D not certain. Deletions cut 2 bases from V and 1 base from J, with 5 bases between. The CDR3 covers 13 residues. Per the germline V gene, CDR1 is MNHNS and CDR2 is SASEGT. CDR3 region: CASSENGNYGYTF. The DNA for the CDR3 is TGTGCCAGCAGTGAAAACGGTAACTATGGCTACACCTTC.

In this sample, this clone turned up a few times. The chain joins TRBV9 to TRBJ1-1; D possibly corresponds to TRBD1 (6 bases). V lost 0 bases, J lost 8 bases, and 11 bases lay in between. Germline V gene sequence: CDR1 SGDLS, CDR2 YYNGEE. This CDR3 is built from 13 residues. The CDR3 nucleotides are TGTGCCAGCAGCGTAGCTGTGGGGACAGAAGCTTTCTTT. This codes for CASSVAVGTEAFF.

This clone was seen a few times. The V and J genes are TRBV5-1 and TRBJ2-7; D ambiguous. Germline V CDR1 and CDR2: SGHRS, YFSETQ. The length of the CDR3 is 13 residues. Trimming pared 3 bases from V and 3 bases from J, leaving 10 bases between. The CDR3 protein is CASSYQADYEQYF. The CDR3 DNA follows: TGCGCCAGCAGCTATCAGGCAGACTACGAGCAGTACTTC.

The chain carries TRBV27 and TRBJ2-2; D is possibly TRBD1 (6 bases). Looked up from germline, CDR1 is MNHEY and CDR2 is SMNVEV (reference sequence). The CDR3 loop spans 14 amino acids. V lost 5 bases and J 3 bases, leaving 10 bases between the germline ends. The CDR3 bases are TGTGCCAGCAGTAGGGGGACGTACACCGGGGAGCTGTTTTTT. The encoded protein is CASSRGTYTGELFF.

CDR3 nucleotides: TGTGCCAGCAGCTTAGTCCCTCAACCGCTGAGGAATGAGCAGTTCTTC. Its protein product is CASSLVPQPLRNEQFF. This chain uses TRBV11-3 with TRBJ2-1, with D uncertain. The V gene lost 1 base and the J gene lost 7 bases, with 17 bases spanning the gap. This CDR3 has 16 residues. Germline values: CDR1 SGHNT, CDR2 YENEEA.

The rearrangement links TRBV19 to TRBJ1-4; 12 nucleotides align to TRBD1. The ends lost 5 bases at V and 8 bases at J; junction bases unmatched: 9. The germline V gene has CDR1 LNHDA and CDR2 SQIVND (reference sequence). This CDR3 spans 16 amino acids. The CDR3, as DNA: TGTGCCAGTAGTGGGACAGGGGGCCACTTAATGGAAAAACTGTTTTTT. Protein product: CASSGTGGHLMEKLFF.

The chain uses TRBV6-5 and TRBJ1-1, with D uncertain. V shed 0 bases and J shed 8 bases, with 13 bases lying between them. Per germline, CDR1 MNHEY and CDR2 SVGAGI. This CDR3 spans 14 amino acids. The CDR3 DNA reads TGTGCCAGCAGTTACTCGACGGTGCGGGGAGAAGCTTTCTTT. It is translated as CASSYSTVRGEAFF.

The rearrangement uses TRBV5-5 and TRBJ1-2; no firm D call. V was trimmed by 0 bases and J by 1 base, leaving 10 bases between them. CDR3 size: 15 residues. Germline CDR1 reads SGHKS; CDR2 reads YYEKEE (reference sequence). CDR3 amino acids: CASSLGGFGNYGYTF. CDR3 nucleotide sequence: TGTGCCAGCAGCTTGGGAGGGTTTGGTAACTATGGCTACACCTTC.

J is TRBJ1-2 and V is TRBV27; D remains unclear. Germline V lookup: CDR1 MNHEY, CDR2 SMNVEV (reference sequence). The CDR3 is 13 amino acids. Trimming stripped 6 bases from V and 3 bases from J, with 11 bases between. CDR3 residues: CASSLNQDYGYTF. The CDR3 DNA is TGTGCCAGCAGCCTGAATCAGGACTATGGCTACACCTTC.

This chain links TRBV4-1 with TRBJ2-5, with 11 bases aligning to TRBD2. After removal of 1 base from V and 4 bases from J, the junction contained 5 bases not matched to a gene. CDR3 length equals 16 residues. Germline values: CDR1 MGHRA, CDR2 YSYEKL. The CDR3 reads CASSQGRLAGGETQYF. For the CDR3, the DNA is TGCGCCAGCAGCCAAGGTCGGCTAGCGGGAGGAGAGACCCAGTACTTC.

The chain employs TRBV2 and TRBJ1-5; 10 nucleotides line up with TRBD1. Per the germline V gene, CDR1 is SNHLY and CDR2 is FYNNEI. The CDR3 length is 16 residues. The trim removed 5 bases at V and 2 bases at J, leaving 6 bases unmatched. CDR3 residues: CASSHGQGDGNQPQHF. The CDR3 DNA reads as TGTGCCAGCAGTCATGGACAGGGGGATGGCAATCAGCCCCAGCATTTT.

This clone occurred a few times. The V call is TRBV23-1, the J call TRBJ1-6; 8 bases agree with TRBD1. TRBV23-1 carries the ORF label, with uncertain function. The ends lost 4 bases at V and 8 bases at J; junction bases unmatched: 19. The length of the CDR3 is 19 residues. The CDR3 nucleotides read TGCGCCAGCAGTCTCTCGGCAGGGGGCGATTATGAGGCGTATTCACCCCTCCACTTT. Its protein is CASSLSAGGDYEAYSPLHF.

Here the CDR3 DNA reads TGTGCCAGCAGTGAAGGGCAGGGGCAATCCTATGGCTACACCTTC. This encodes CASSEGQGQSYGYTF. The rearrangement links TRBV2 to TRBJ1-2; perhaps TRBD1 as D (6 bases). This CDR3 region has 15 residues. V shed 1 base and J shed 4 bases, with 13 bases lying between them. CDR1 and CDR2 from the germline V gene are SNHLY and FYNNEI.

The J gene is TRBJ2-3, the V gene TRBV5-1, with 9 bases matching TRBD2. V was pared by 2 bases and J by 4 bases, with 5 bases of the junction left unmatched. Looked up from germline, CDR1 is SGHRS and CDR2 is YFSETQ. The CDR3 consists of 15 residues. CDR3 sequence (DNA): TGCGCCAGCAGCTTTGCGGGAGGGGCTGCAGATACGCAGTATTTT. Amino acids: CASSFAGGAADTQYF.

This sequence joins TRBV2 and TRBJ2-6; TRBD1 might be the D (6 bases). Trimming removed 6 bases from V and 0 bases from J, with 9 bases in between. Germline CDR1 reads SNHLY; CDR2 reads FYNNEI. CDR3 length equals 15 residues. CDR3 sequence: CASRGDNSGANVLTF. The CDR3 bases are TGTGCCAGCAGGGGGGACAACTCTGGGGCCAACGTCCTGACTTTC.

This chain uses TRBV19 with TRBJ2-3, with D possibly TRBD2 on 6 matching bases. In germline, CDR1 is LNHDA, CDR2 SQIVND (reference sequence). The CDR3 sequence is 15 residues long. V lost 6 bases, J lost 4 bases, and 17 bases lay in between. CDR3 protein: CASSPSGTAPDTQYF. For the CDR3, the DNA is TGTGCCAGTAGCCCCTCCGGGACTGCACCAGATACGCAGTATTTT.

The V gene is TRBV7-9, the J gene TRBJ1-1; D ambiguous. Germline CDR1 is SEHNR and CDR2 is FQNEAQ (reference sequence). The CDR3 has 14 residues. V shed 5 bases and J shed 3 bases, with 13 bases lying between them. CDR3 loop: CASSPIGEYTEAFF. CDR3 sequence (DNA): TGTGCCAGCAGCCCCATCGGGGAGTACACTGAAGCTTTCTTT. The whole variable domain, filled in from reference TRBV7-9 and TRBJ1-1, reads DTGVSQNPRHKITKRGQNVTFRCDPISEHNRLYWYRQTLGQGPEFLTYFQNEAQLEKSRLLSDRFSAERPKGSFSTLEIQRTEQGDSAMYLCASSPIGEYTEAFFGQGTRLTVV.

This clone has only one observation. The J gene is TRBJ1-1, the V gene TRBV27; the D is unclear. The CDR3 extends over 13 amino acids. V lost 6 bases and J 2 bases, leaving 10 bases between the germline ends. CDR1 MNHEY and CDR2 SMNVEV come from the germline V gene (reference sequence). The CDR3 reads CASSPHPNTEAFF. The CDR3 DNA reads TGTGCCAGCAGCCCACACCCAAACACTGAAGCTTTCTTT.

V is TRBV4-1 and J is TRBJ2-3, with 10 bases lining up with TRBD1. Germline V gives CDR1 MGHRA, CDR2 YSYEKL. J gave up 3 bases and V 0 bases, and 3 bases lay outside the gene matches. This CDR3 spans 16 amino acids. The CDR3 reads CASSQDLGQGTDTQYF. The CDR3 DNA reads TGCGCCAGCAGCCAAGATCTGGGACAGGGGACAGATACGCAGTATTTT.

This chain joins TRBV5-1 and TRBJ2-5; D is ambiguous. Germline values: CDR1 SGHRS, CDR2 YFSETQ. The CDR3 contains 16 residues. Between the trimmed V and J ends, which lost 0 bases and 1 base, there was a span of 13 bases. For the CDR3, the DNA is TGCGCCAGCAGCTTGGCTATCAAGGCGGCCCAAGAGACCCAGTACTTC. Amino acid sequence: CASSLAIKAAQETQYF.

This clone appeared a single time. The chain links TRBV19 to TRBJ1-2, with D unclear. There are 13 residues in the CDR3. The germline CDR1 and CDR2 sequences are LNHDA and SQIVND (reference sequence). V shed 2 bases and J shed 8 bases, with 12 bases lying between them. CDR3 in DNA: TGTGCCAGTAGTATAACGGTAGGCGGAGGCTACACCTTC. This sequence encodes CASSITVGGGYTF.